The text below deals with one T cell receptor (beta chain). Its antigen is currently unknown. This sample is part of a study of T cell responses to AZD1222 COVID-19 vaccine. The study, taken as a whole, reports: Baseline serology detected seropositivity in only a handful of AZD1222 recipients.

The repertoire was sequenced with immunoSEQ multiplex PCR; TCRdb's copy has only in-frame clones and lacks some. Among about 85,000 clones, around 88% were seen once, and the ten largest hold about 9.4%. V lost 5 bases, J lost 8 bases, and 14 bases lay in between. This CDR3 contains 13 residues. The chain joins TRBV12-3 or TRBV12-4 to TRBJ2-3; D may be TRBD2 (6 bases). The TCR sequence derives from an adult in good health. The sample here was peripheral blood, taken on day 0 of MenACWY control vaccination. For the CDR3, the DNA is TGTGCCAGCAGTGGGGGGACCCCCCCTACGCAGTATTTT. It encodes CASSGGTPPTQYF.